The subject of this entry is one T cell receptor (beta chain). The antigen remains undetermined. These data originate in a study of T cell clonotyping in hematopoietic cell transplantation. Turning to the study itself: Cytoreduction preceded collection of pretransplant recipient samples. Study conclusions and caveats: Recipient TCR diversity dropped after transplant; expanded clonotypes rose from day 30 to 180.

Sequencing used immunoSEQ multiplex PCR; TCRdb keeps in-frame clones, though not all of them. This table holds about 27,000 clones, over 60% found once. Time point of the sample: recipient sample about 28 days before transplant, after cytoreduction. The ends were cut back, 2 bases at V and 4 bases at J, with 7 bases in the middle. The CDR3 consists of 12 residues. The chain couples TRBV5-7 to TRBJ2-7; a possible D gene is TRBD1 (5 bases). TRBV5-7 is filed as an ORF, its function uncertain. The TCR comes from a man aged 45-65 years with myelodysplastic syndrome. Some clones in this sample may be carry-over from other donors' samples. This specimen consisted of peripheral blood mononuclear cells, obtained before stem cell transplant. CDR3 sequence (DNA): TGTGCCAGCAGCTTAGGGGCATACGAGCAGTACTTC. This gives the protein CASSLGAYEQYF.